The entry that follows covers one TCR beta chain sequence. The data derive from a study of beta chain features in type 1 diabetes. Isolation of CD4+ naive, central memory, regulatory and stem cell-like memory cells was achieved by sorting via CD45RO/CCR7/CD25/CD127/CD95/CD27. CDR1 LNHNV and CDR2 YYDKDF come from the germline V gene (reference sequence). The CDR3 extends over 17 amino acids. Trimming took 0 bases from V and 6 from J; bases not matched to a gene: 4. All of the isolated RNA was reverse transcribed, so expressed TCRB transcripts were sequenced. Clones were sequenced by immunoSEQ multiplex PCR, and TCRdb holds only the in-frame ones, with some missing. The table records 250,000 to 300,000 clones, 7% to 9% of them present only once.

This receptor was identified in a woman aged 18-29 years in good health. The chain employs TRBV15 and TRBJ2-1; TRBD2 matches 14 bases. Material: central memory CD4+ T cells from blood. The CDR3 spells CATSRDQGLAGVNEQFF. As DNA, the CDR3 is TGTGCCACCAGCAGAGACCAGGGACTAGCGGGAGTCAATGAGCAGTTCTTC.